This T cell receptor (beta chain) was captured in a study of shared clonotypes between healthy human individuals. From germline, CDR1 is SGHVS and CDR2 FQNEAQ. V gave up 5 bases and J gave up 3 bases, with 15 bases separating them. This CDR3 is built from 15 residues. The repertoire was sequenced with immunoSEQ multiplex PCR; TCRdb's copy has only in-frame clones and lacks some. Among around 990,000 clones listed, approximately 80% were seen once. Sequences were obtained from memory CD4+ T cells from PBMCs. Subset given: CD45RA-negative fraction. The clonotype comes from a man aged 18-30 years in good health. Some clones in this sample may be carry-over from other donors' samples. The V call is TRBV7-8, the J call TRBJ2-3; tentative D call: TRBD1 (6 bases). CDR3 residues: CASSAYRDWTDTQYF. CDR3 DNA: TGTGCCAGCAGCGCATACAGGGATTGGACAGATACGCAGTATTTT.